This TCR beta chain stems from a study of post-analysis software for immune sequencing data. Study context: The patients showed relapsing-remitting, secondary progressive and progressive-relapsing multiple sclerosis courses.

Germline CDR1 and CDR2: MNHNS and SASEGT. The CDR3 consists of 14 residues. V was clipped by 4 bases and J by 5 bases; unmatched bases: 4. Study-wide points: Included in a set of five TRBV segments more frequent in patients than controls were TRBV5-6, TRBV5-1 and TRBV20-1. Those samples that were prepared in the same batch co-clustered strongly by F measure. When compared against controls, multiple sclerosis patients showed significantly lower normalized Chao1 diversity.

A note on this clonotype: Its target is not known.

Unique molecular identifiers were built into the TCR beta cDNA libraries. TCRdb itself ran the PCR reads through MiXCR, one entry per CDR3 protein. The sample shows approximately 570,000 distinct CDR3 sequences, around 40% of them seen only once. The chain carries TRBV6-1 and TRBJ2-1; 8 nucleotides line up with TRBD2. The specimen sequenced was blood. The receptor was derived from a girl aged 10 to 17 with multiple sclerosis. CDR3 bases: TGTGCCAGCAGTGCCGGGACTAGTAACAATGAGCAGTTCTTC. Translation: CASSAGTSNNEQFF.